The clone carrying this TCR beta chain was observed once. TCRdb's table, derived via immunoSEQ multiplex PCR, lists solely in-frame clones and lacks some. The profile shows 220,000 or so clones, around 82% of them singletons. V lost 6 bases to trimming and J lost 13 bases, with 13 bases between them. The CDR3 has 12 residues. Germline-derived CDR1 and CDR2 are MNHEY and SVGAGI. The data stem from a study of blood T cell repertoires in COVID-19. Overall study: T cells, B-cell-depleted T cells, or PBMCs provided the cDNA or gDNA that served as material.

Sequenced: peripheral blood. The rearrangement joins TRBV6-5 to TRBJ1-6; tentative D call: TRBD1 (6 bases). This receptor was identified in a woman of 80 years or more with acute or convalescent COVID-19. In nucleotides, the CDR3 is TGTGCCAGCAGCCCCGACAGGACGCCCCTCCACTTT. Amino acids: CASSPDRTPLHF.